This T cell receptor beta chain was captured by sequencing in a study of control samples from healthy donors and cancer patients. Produced via immunoSEQ multiplex PCR; TCRdb's table is partial and in-frame only. The sample has over 75,000 clones, about nine tenths seen once. V gave up 0 bases and J gave up 2 bases, with 5 bases separating them. The CDR3 is 13 residues long. The V gene's germline CDR1 is GTSNPN and CDR2 SVGIG (reference sequence). The TCR originated in a man aged 25-40 years in good health. Material: blood. The V call is TRBV30, the J call TRBJ1-5; no firm D call. The CDR3 is CAWSVTGNQPQHF. CDR3 nucleotides: TGTGCCTGGAGTGTTACCGGCAATCAGCCCCAGCATTTT.